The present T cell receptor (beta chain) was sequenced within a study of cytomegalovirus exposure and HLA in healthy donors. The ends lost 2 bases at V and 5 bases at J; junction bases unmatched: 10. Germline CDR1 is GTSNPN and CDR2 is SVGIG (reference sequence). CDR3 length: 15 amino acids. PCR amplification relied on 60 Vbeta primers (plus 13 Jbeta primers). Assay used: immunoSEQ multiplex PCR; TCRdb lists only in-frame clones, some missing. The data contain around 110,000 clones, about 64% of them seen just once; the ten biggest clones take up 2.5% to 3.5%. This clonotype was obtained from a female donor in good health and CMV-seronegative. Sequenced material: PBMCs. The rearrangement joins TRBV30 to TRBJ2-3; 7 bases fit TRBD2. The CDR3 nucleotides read TGTGCCTGGAGTACGTCGGGAGGAAGGAAAGATACGCAGTATTTT. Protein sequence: CAWSTSGGRKDTQYF. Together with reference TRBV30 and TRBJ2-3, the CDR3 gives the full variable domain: SQTIHQWPATLVQPVGSPLSLECTVEGTSNPNLYWYRQAAGRGLQLLFYSVGIGQISSEVPQNLSASRPQDRQFILSSKKLLLSDSGFYLCAWSTSGGRKDTQYFGPGTRLTVL.